This TCR beta chain was documented in a study of vaccination and CD4 T cells after COVID-19. This clonotype was picked up a small number of times. The antigen is undetermined. The treatment denotes: roughly 10-day PBMC culture with coronavirus spike peptide pools or control peptides (ViraFEST assay). Ahead of the COVID-19 pandemic (2011-2018), the CD4+ T cells of the unexposed donor were collected. The germline gives CDR1 MNHEY, CDR2 SVGEGT. This CDR3 contains 16 residues. Deletions cut 2 bases from V and 10 bases from J, with 18 bases between. Once obtained from cultured CD4+ T cells, the DNA was sequenced using the Oncomine TCR Beta short-read assay. It was from cultured CD4+ T cells that genomic DNA was extracted. From the PCR reads, TCRdb called clonotypes with MiXCR, one entry per CDR3 protein. The repertoire holds 6,900 or so distinct CDR3 sequences, with roughly a third as singletons.

The chain joins TRBV6-2 or TRBV6-3 to TRBJ1-6; D is possibly TRBD1 (5 bases). The sequence was obtained from a human donor in good health. The specimen sequenced was CD4+ T cells from blood, cultured in vitro. The CDR3 reads CASSYGAGTPQSPLHF. CDR3 bases: TGTGCCAGCAGTTACGGTGCAGGGACGCCGCAGTCACCCCTCCACTTT.